Shown below are 32 T cell receptor beta chains from a single sample sequenced in a study of blood T cells in healthy people across ages. A second PCR, run for roughly 7 to 11 cycles, used a sample-barcoded 5' primer plus a J-beta primer mix. TCRdb re-called the 5' RACE reads with MiXCR, one entry per CDR3 protein. The sample includes over 1,500,000 distinct CDR3 sequences, about two fifths of them seen just once. What was sequenced was blood. These receptors all come from a human donor in good health.

This clonotype has just a few counts. One junction end does not reproduce the germline sequence, and a read error may be involved. V and J are TRBV12-3 or TRBV12-4 and TRBJ1-5; D remains ambiguous. This CDR3 spans 13 amino acids. The CDR3 nucleotides read TGTGCCAGCAGTTTAGGGAACAATCAGCTCCAGCATTTT. Protein sequence: CASSLGNNQLQHF.

This clonotype has only a few counts. The J gene is TRBJ2-7, the V gene TRBV7-2; 7 bases map to TRBD1. Germline lookup yields CDR1 SGHTA and CDR2 FQGNSA. The V gene end was trimmed by 4 bases and the J gene end by 1 base; junction bases not matched to a gene: 10. CDR3 length: 16 residues. As DNA, the CDR3 is TGTGCCAGCAGCTATGCCGGGACAGCAACGTCCTACGAGCAGTACTTC. It yields the protein CASSYAGTATSYEQYF.

This clonotype was counted between two and nine times. The chain recombines TRBV30 with TRBJ1-1; D perhaps matches TRBD1 (5 bases). The CDR3 runs 17 residues. The V and J ends lost 2 bases and 6 bases respectively, with 25 bases between them. CDR1 and CDR2 (germline): GTSNPN, SVGIG (reference sequence). CDR3 DNA sequence: TGTGCCTGGAGTCTCCCTGGGGCAGCCCCTTGGGGGGCTGAAGCTTTCTTT. As protein: CAWSLPGAAPWGAEAFF.

This clonotype appeared a few times. V is TRBV12-5 and J is TRBJ1-1; the D gene is possibly TRBD1 (6 bases). V lost 2 bases and J lost 4, with 14 bases in between. Germline CDR1 is LGHNT and CDR2 is FRNRAP. The CDR3 runs 15 residues. In nucleotides, the CDR3 is TGTGCTAGTGGTTTGAAGGCGTCAGGGGCCACTGAAGCTTTCTTT. It codes for CASGLKASGATEAFF.

There are many counts of this clonotype. The junction departs from the called germline gene at one end, perhaps through a read error. The chain employs TRBV3-1 and TRBJ1-1; tentatively, D is TRBD1 (5 bases). Germline loops: CDR1 LGHDT, CDR2 YNNKEL (reference sequence). The CDR3 loop spans 14 amino acids. CDR3 sequence (DNA): TGCGCCAGCAGCCAGGGCCGGGTGAACACTGAAGCTTTCTTT. It translates to CASSQGRVNTEAFF.

The sample holds a few counts of this clonotype. This chain uses TRBV11-2 with TRBJ2-1; 12 bases agree with TRBD2. From germline, CDR1 is SGHAT and CDR2 FQNNGV. V lost 5 bases and J lost 10; bases outside the gene matches: 6. CDR3 length: 14 residues. The CDR3 reads CASSPVLAGGEQFF. CDR3 DNA: TGTGCCAGCAGCCCGGTTCTAGCGGGGGGGGAGCAGTTCTTC.

This clonotype was seen just once. The DNA for the CDR3 is TGTGCCAGCAGTTTGGTCGAGGGGTTTCAGGGCTACACCTTC. Protein: CASSLVEGFQGYTF. The chain links TRBV12-3 or TRBV12-4 to TRBJ1-2, with a possible D match to TRBD1 (5 bases). The V gene lost 3 bases and the J gene lost 8 bases, with 16 bases spanning the gap. This CDR3 spans 14 amino acids.

The chain links TRBV4-3 to TRBJ2-1, with D possibly being TRBD2 (6 bases). CDR1 is LGHNA and CDR2 is YSLEER in the germline V gene. The CDR3 is made up of 16 amino acids. Trimming removed 4 bases from V and 1 base from J, with 14 bases in between. The CDR3 coding sequence is TGCGCCAGCAGCCTCCGGGGCGGGAAGTCCTACAATGAGCAGTTCTTC. Translation: CASSLRGGKSYNEQFF.

This clonotype was observed a handful of times. In nucleotides, the CDR3 is TGTGCCAGCAGCCACTGGACAGGGATCCTCTACGAGCAGTACTTC. It specifies CASSHWTGILYEQYF. This rearrangement joins TRBV14 to TRBJ2-7, with 8 nucleotides matching TRBD1. The J segment lost 3 bases and the V segment lost 3 bases, leaving 7 bases of the junction unmatched. The length of the CDR3 is 15 residues. Germline assignment: CDR1 SGHDN and CDR2 FVKESK.

This chain's CDR3 is CASSYGLANSPLHF. As DNA, the CDR3 is TGTGCCAGCAGCTACGGGTTGGCCAATTCACCCCTCCACTTT. V is TRBV7-3 and J is TRBJ1-6; D not certain. CDR1 SGHTA and CDR2 FQGTGA come from the germline V gene. This CDR3 contains 14 residues. V was pared by 4 bases and J by 7 bases, with 11 bases between.

The chain couples TRBV3-1 to TRBJ2-1; 12 nucleotides align to TRBD2. The germline V gene has CDR1 LGHDT and CDR2 YNNKEL (reference sequence). The V and J ends lost 5 bases and 4 bases, in that order; junction bases with no gene match: 6. The CDR3 is 16 residues long. DNA for the CDR3: TGTGCCAGCAGCATAAGACTAGCGGGGGTGTACAATGAGCAGTTCTTC. Its translation: CASSIRLAGVYNEQFF.

This clonotype was seen only a few times. The gene calls are TRBV12-3 or TRBV12-4 and TRBJ2-3; TRBD2 matches 9 bases. The trim removed 8 bases at V and 5 bases at J, leaving 5 bases unmatched. This CDR3 comprises 13 residues. The CDR3 sequence: CASQGAGGDTQYF. As DNA, the CDR3 is TGTGCCAGCCAGGGAGCGGGGGGAGATACGCAGTATTTT.

With regard to this clonotype: It is likely a read error, because the conserved phenylalanine at the end of the CDR3 is missing. The chain combines TRBV20-1 with TRBJ2-3, with D perhaps assigned TRBD1 or TRBD2 (6 bases each). This CDR3 is built from 15 residues. Trimming removed 1 base from V and 2 bases from J, with 13 bases in between. Looked up from germline, CDR1 is DFQATT and CDR2 is SNEGSKA (reference sequence). CDR3 sequence reads: CSARGGAKNTDTQYL. The DNA of the CDR3 is TGCAGTGCTAGAGGGGGGGCTAAGAACACAGATACGCAGTATTTG.

As for this clonotype: One end of the junction does not line up with germline, which may come from a read error. The chain has TRBV5-1 and TRBJ1-2; D ambiguous. CDR3 length: 15 residues. Germline CDR1 is SGHRS and CDR2 is YFSETQ. CDR3 sequence reads: CASSLEGVVVYGHTF. As DNA, the CDR3 is TGCGCCAGCAGCTTGGAAGGAGTAGTGGTGTATGGCCACACCTTC.

This clonotype has just a few counts. The V call is TRBV6-6, the J call TRBJ1-5; 7 bases line up with TRBD1. V lost 5 bases, J lost 7 bases, and 8 bases stayed unmatched. CDR3 length: 14 amino acids. Germline V gives CDR1 MNHNY, CDR2 SVGAGI (reference sequence). CDR3 DNA: TGTGCCAGCAGTCTTGACAGGGATTACCAGCCCCAGCATTTT. Amino acids: CASSLDRDYQPQHF.

Regarding this clonotype: The junction shows a germline mismatch at one end, possibly a read error. The J gene is TRBJ2-7, the V gene TRBV29-1; unclear D gene. This CDR3 is 11 amino acids long. Germline V CDR1 and CDR2: SQVTM, ANQGSEA. CDR3 coding DNA: TGCAGCGTTGGCAGCTCCTACGAGCTGTACTTC. Translated: CSVGSSYELYF.

V gene TRBV20-1 combines with J gene TRBJ1-2; weak D call: TRBD1 (5 bases). V was clipped by 6 bases and J by 3 bases, with 20 bases between them. The CDR3 is 15 amino acids. Germline-derived CDR1 and CDR2 are DFQATT and SNEGSKA (reference sequence). In DNA form, the CDR3 reads TGCAGTGCGGTGGACCGGGGCCAAGGGGACTATGGCTACACCTTC. This codes for CSAVDRGQGDYGYTF.

This sequence joins TRBV7-2 and TRBJ2-1; TRBD1 is a possible D gene (5 bases). This CDR3 comprises 15 residues. The V end lost 1 base, the J end lost 5 bases, and 12 bases lay between the germline ends. Germline CDR1 and CDR2: SGHTA and FQGNSA. The CDR3 DNA reads TGTGCCAGCAGCTTAGAGGCAGGGATCCACAATGAGCAGTTCTTC. It specifies CASSLEAGIHNEQFF.

The chain has TRBV27 and TRBJ1-2, with 9 bases matching TRBD1. The CDR3 has 16 residues. Trimming at V came to 1 base and at J to 4 bases, leaving 7 bases not matched to a gene. Germline CDR1 MNHEY, CDR2 SMNVEV (reference sequence). As DNA, the CDR3 is TGTGCCAGCAGTTTATTTGCAGGACAGGGGCCCTATGGCTACACCTTC. Translation: CASSLFAGQGPYGYTF.

The chain is built from TRBV20-1 and TRBJ2-1; D is uncertain. Trimming removed 6 bases from V and 5 bases from J, with 8 bases in between. The CDR3 sequence is 11 residues long. CDR1 is DFQATT and CDR2 is SNEGSKA in the germline V gene (reference sequence). The CDR3 protein is CSARLNNEQFF. The DNA for the CDR3 is TGCAGTGCAAGACTCAACAATGAGCAGTTCTTC.

The V gene is TRBV12-5, the J gene TRBJ2-6; D remains ambiguous. This CDR3 is 15 amino acids long. Trimming pared 3 bases from V and 0 bases from J, leaving 6 bases between. Germline-derived CDR1 and CDR2 are LGHNT and FRNRAP. CDR3 in amino acids: CASGLVSSGANVLTF. CDR3 DNA: TGTGCTAGTGGTTTAGTTTCCTCTGGGGCCAACGTCCTGACTTTC.

This clonotype turned up a few times. V and J are TRBV3-1 and TRBJ2-7; TRBD1 matches at 10 bases. The germline V gene has CDR1 LGHDT and CDR2 YNNKEL (reference sequence). V lost 5 bases to trimming and J lost 2 bases; unmatched junction nucleotides: 6. The length of the CDR3 is 15 residues. The CDR3: CASSNPGTGAYEQYF. The CDR3 DNA reads TGTGCCAGCAGCAATCCCGGGACAGGGGCCTACGAGCAGTACTTC.

The chain employs TRBV6-5 and TRBJ2-5, with a tentative D call TRBD2 (5 bases). The J call is in doubt because the DNA end fits TRBJ2-7 better. CDR3 size: 11 residues. Germline CDR1 is MNHEY and CDR2 is SVGAGI. The CDR3 DNA follows: TGTGCCAGTGTACGGGGAGACGAGCAGTACTTC. Its protein product is CASVRGDEQYF.

This chain joins TRBV7-2 and TRBJ2-1; unclear D gene. The germline V gene encodes CDR1 SGHTA and CDR2 FQGNSA. The V and J ends lost 5 bases and 2 bases respectively, with 7 bases between them. This CDR3 spans 13 amino acids. As DNA, the CDR3 is TGTGCCAGCAGCGTTAACACCTACAATGAGCAGTTCTTC. It specifies CASSVNTYNEQFF.

This chain links TRBV4-2 with TRBJ1-2, with 7 bases lining up with TRBD1. CDR1 LGHNA and CDR2 YNFKEQ come from the germline V gene. CDR3 length: 15 residues. The V and J ends lost 4 bases and 0 bases, in that order; junction bases with no gene match: 5. CDR3 bases: TGTGCCAGCAGCCCCCGGGGGACAGCTAACTATGGCTACACCTTC. Translating gives CASSPRGTANYGYTF.

The genes are TRBV14 and TRBJ2-1; tentatively, D is TRBD1 (5 bases). The CDR3 runs to 15 residues. V shed 2 bases and J shed 9 bases, with 17 bases lying between them. CDR1 SGHDN and CDR2 FVKESK come from the germline V gene. The DNA for the CDR3 is TGTGCCAGCAGCCAAATCAGGGATGGGTTTGGTGAGCAGTTCTTC. It is translated as CASSQIRDGFGEQFF.

The chain couples TRBV30 to TRBJ2-3, with D maybe TRBD2 (6 bases). CDR1 is GTSNPN and CDR2 is SVGIG in the germline V gene (reference sequence). Trimming cost V 5 bases and J 8 bases, with 26 bases left between them. The CDR3 extends over 16 amino acids. The CDR3 is CAWLFGGPSLGGTQYF. CDR3 nucleotides: TGTGCCTGGTTATTTGGGGGACCTTCCCTGGGGGGTACGCAGTATTTT. The whole variable domain, remainder taken from reference TRBV30 and TRBJ2-3, is SQTIHQWPATLVQPVGSPLSLECTVEGTSNPNLYWYRQAAGRGLQLLFYSVGIGQISSEVPQNLSASRPQDRQFILSSKKLLLSDSGFYLCAWLFGGPSLGGTQYFGPGTRLTVL.

The table lists this clonotype with a few counts. The chain has TRBV20-1 and TRBJ1-5, with unresolved D. CDR1 is DFQATT, CDR2 SNEGSKA, per germline (reference sequence). Trimming cost V 0 bases and J 7 bases, with 10 bases left between them. This CDR3 has 13 amino acids. This chain's CDR3 is CSARERLEQPQHF. The CDR3 DNA is TGCAGTGCTAGAGAAAGGCTAGAGCAGCCCCAGCATTTT.

The chain has TRBV9 and TRBJ1-1; possible D gene TRBD1, 6 bases. Germline V gene lookup returns CDR1 SGDLS and CDR2 YYNGEE. The CDR3 totals 15 residues. With 1 base removed from V and 4 bases from J, the gap between germline ends came to 14 bases. In DNA, the CDR3 is TGTGCCAGCAGCGTATCGGGGGCCGGGAGCACTGAAGCTTTCTTT. It is translated as CASSVSGAGSTEAFF.

This clonotype was seen a few times. V is TRBV11-2 and J is TRBJ1-2, with D possibly TRBD1 on 5 matching bases. With 0 bases removed from V and 8 bases from J, the gap between germline ends came to 13 bases. Germline V CDR1 and CDR2: SGHAT, FQNNGV. The CDR3 loop spans 14 amino acids. The CDR3 is CASSLDYGARGYTF. The CDR3 DNA is TGTGCCAGCAGCTTAGATTACGGGGCACGGGGCTACACCTTC. Based on the CDR3 plus reference TRBV11-2 and TRBJ1-2, the full variable domain is EAGVAQSPRYKIIEKRQSVAFWCNPISGHATLYWYQQILGQGPKLLIQFQNNGVVDDSQLPKDRFSAERLKGVDSTLKIQPAKLEDSAVYLCASSLDYGARGYTFGSGTRLTVV.

The CDR3 bases are TGTGCCAGCGATCAGGGAAACACAGATACGCAGTATTTT. It is translated as CASDQGNTDTQYF. The chain recombines TRBV9 with TRBJ2-3, with a tentative D call TRBD1 (5 bases). CDR1 and CDR2 (germline): SGDLS, YYNGEE. The CDR3 has 13 amino acids. Trimming took 7 bases from V and 2 from J, leaving 11 bases between them.

For this clonotype: Just one base apart from a much larger clone, this may be a read error. The rearrangement joins TRBV28 to TRBJ2-4, with D hard to call. The J call is uncertain, as TRBJ2-7 better fits the DNA end. This CDR3 spans 14 amino acids. Per the germline V gene, CDR1 is MDHEN and CDR2 is SYDVKM. This CDR3 is CASSLIESSHEQYF. In DNA form, the CDR3 reads TGTGCCAGCAGTTTAATCGAGAGTTCCCACGAGCAGTACTTC.